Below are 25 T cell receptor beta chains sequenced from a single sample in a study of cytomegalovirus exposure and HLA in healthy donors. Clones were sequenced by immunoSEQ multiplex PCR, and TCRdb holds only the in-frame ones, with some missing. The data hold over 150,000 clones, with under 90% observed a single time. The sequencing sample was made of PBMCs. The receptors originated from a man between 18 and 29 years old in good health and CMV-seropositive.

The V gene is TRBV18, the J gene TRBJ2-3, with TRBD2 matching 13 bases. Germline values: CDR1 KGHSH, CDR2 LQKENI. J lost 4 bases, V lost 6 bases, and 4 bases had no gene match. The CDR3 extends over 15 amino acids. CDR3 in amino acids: CASSALAGGADTQYF. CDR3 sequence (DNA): TGTGCCAGCTCCGCACTAGCGGGAGGGGCAGATACGCAGTATTTT.

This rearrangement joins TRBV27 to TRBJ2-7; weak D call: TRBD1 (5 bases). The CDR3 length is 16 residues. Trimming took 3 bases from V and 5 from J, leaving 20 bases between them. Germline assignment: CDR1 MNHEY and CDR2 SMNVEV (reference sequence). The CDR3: CASSFIHRIGFHEQYF. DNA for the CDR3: TGTGCCAGCAGTTTTATACACAGGATTGGGTTCCACGAGCAGTACTTC.

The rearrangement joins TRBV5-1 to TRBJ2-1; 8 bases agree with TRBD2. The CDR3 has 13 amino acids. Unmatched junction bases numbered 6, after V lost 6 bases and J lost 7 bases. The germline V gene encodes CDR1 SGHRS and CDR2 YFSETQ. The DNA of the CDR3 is TGCGCCAGCACGATATCGGGGGGGAATGAGCAGTTCTTC. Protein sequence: CASTISGGNEQFF.

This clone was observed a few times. CDR3 loop: CASSVSRNTEAFF. Here the CDR3 DNA reads TGCGCCAGCAGCGTGAGTCGGAACACTGAAGCTTTCTTT. J is TRBJ1-1 and V is TRBV5-1; no reliable D call. This CDR3 is built from 13 residues. Looked up from germline, CDR1 is SGHRS and CDR2 is YFSETQ. V was clipped by 4 bases and J by 1 base, with 8 bases between them.

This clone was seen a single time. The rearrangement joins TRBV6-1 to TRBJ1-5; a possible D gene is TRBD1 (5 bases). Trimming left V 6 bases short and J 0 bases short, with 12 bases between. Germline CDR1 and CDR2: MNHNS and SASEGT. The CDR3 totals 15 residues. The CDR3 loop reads CASSNRGYSNQPQHF. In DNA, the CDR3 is TGTGCCAGCAGCAATCGGGGGTATAGCAATCAGCCCCAGCATTTT.

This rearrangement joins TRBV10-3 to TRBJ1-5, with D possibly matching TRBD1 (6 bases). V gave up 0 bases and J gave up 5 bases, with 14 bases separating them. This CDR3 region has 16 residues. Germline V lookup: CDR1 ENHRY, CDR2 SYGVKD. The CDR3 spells CAISESRGGDHQPQHF. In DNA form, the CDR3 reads TGTGCCATCAGTGAGTCACGGGGGGGCGACCATCAGCCCCAGCATTTT.

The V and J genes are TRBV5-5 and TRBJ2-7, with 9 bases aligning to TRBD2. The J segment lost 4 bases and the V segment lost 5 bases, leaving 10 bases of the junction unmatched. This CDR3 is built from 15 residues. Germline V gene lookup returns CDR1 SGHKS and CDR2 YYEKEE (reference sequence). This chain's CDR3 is CASSHSGSGNYEQYF. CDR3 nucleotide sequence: TGTGCCAGCAGTCATAGCGGGAGCGGGAATTACGAGCAGTACTTC.

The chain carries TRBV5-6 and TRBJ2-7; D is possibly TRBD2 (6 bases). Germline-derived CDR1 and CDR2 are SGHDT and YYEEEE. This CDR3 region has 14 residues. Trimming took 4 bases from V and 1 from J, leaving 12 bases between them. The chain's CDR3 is CASSISGSSYEQYF. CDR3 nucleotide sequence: TGTGCCAGCAGCATTAGCGGATCATCCTACGAGCAGTACTTC. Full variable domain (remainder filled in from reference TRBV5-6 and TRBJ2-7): DAGVTQSPTHLIKTRGQQVTLRCSPKSGHDTVSWYQQALGQGPQFIFQYYEEEERQRGNFPDRFSGHQFPNYSSELNVNALLLGDSALYLCASSISGSSYEQYFGPGTRLTVT.

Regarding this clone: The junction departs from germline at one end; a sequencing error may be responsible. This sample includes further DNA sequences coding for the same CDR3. CDR3 in amino acids: CASSYSLSAGVEQYF. CDR3 DNA: TGTGCTAGCAGTTACTCGCTCTCAGCGGGAGTAGAGCAGTACTTC. V usage is TRBV6-5 and J usage is TRBJ2-7; TRBD2 matches 8 bases. This CDR3 spans 15 amino acids. Germline CDR1 reads MNHEY; CDR2 reads SVGAGI.

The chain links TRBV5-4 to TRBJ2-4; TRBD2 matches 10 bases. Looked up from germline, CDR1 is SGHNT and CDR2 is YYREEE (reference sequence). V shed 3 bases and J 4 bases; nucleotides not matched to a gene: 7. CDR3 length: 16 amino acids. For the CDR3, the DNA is TGTGCCAGCAGCTCCTTAGCGGGAGGAAGTAAAAACATTCAGTACTTC. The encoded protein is CASSSLAGGSKNIQYF.

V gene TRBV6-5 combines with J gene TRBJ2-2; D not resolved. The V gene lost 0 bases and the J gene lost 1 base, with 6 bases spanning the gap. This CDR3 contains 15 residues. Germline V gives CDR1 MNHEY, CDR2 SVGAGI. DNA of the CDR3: TGTGCCAGCAGTTACTCCCTTTTGAACACCGGGGAGCTGTTTTTT. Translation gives CASSYSLLNTGELFF.

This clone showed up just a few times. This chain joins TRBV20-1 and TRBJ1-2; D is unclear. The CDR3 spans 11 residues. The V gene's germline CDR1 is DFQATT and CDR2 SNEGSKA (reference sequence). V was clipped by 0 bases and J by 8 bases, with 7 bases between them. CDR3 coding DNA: TGCAGTGCTAGAGATCGGCGGGGCTACACCTTC. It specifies CSARDRRGYTF.

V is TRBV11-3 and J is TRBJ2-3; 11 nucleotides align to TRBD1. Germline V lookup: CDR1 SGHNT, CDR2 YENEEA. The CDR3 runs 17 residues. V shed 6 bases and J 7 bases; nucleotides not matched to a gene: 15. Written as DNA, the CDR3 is TGTGCCAGCAGTTCCAAGACCGGGACAGGGGGGGTAAATACGCAGTATTTT. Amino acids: CASSSKTGTGGVNTQYF.

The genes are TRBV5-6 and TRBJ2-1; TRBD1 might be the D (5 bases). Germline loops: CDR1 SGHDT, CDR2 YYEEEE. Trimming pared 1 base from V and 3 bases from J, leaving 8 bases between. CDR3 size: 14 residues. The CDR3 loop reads CASSLWGNYNEQFF. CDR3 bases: TGTGCCAGCAGCTTGTGGGGCAACTACAATGAGCAGTTCTTC.

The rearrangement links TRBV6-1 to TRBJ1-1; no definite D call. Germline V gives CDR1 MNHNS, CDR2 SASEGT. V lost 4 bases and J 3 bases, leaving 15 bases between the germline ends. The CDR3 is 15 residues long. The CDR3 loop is CASSVSPELYTEAFF. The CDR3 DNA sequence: TGTGCCAGCAGTGTATCGCCAGAACTATACACTGAAGCTTTCTTT.

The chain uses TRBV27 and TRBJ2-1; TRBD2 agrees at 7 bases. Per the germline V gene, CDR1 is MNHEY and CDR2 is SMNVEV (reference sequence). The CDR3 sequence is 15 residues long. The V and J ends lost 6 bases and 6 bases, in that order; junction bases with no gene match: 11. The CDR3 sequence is CASRPTSRTGNEQFF. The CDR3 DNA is TGTGCCAGCAGGCCGACTAGCCGGACCGGCAATGAGCAGTTCTTC.

Here the CDR3 DNA reads TGTGCCACCAGCAGAGATCGGGGGATTCAAGAGACCCAGTACTTC. Translating it yields CATSRDRGIQETQYF. The chain is built from TRBV15 and TRBJ2-5; a possible D gene is TRBD2 (6 bases). V was shortened by 0 bases and J by 2 bases, with 10 bases between the two germline ends. This CDR3 has 15 amino acids. Germline CDR1 reads LNHNV; CDR2 reads YYDKDF (reference sequence).

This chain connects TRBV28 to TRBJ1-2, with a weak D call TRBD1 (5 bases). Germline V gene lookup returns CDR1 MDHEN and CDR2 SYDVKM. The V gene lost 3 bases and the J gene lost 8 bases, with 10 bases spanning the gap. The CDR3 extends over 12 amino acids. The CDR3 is CASSFGGWGYTF. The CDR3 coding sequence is TGTGCCAGCAGTTTTGGGGGGTGGGGCTACACCTTC.

The CDR3 coding sequence is TGTGCCAGCAGCATGGGACTAGCGGCCCCCTACAATGAGCAGTTCTTC. Encoded protein: CASSMGLAAPYNEQFF. V and J are TRBV7-9 and TRBJ2-1, with TRBD2 identical over 11 bases. The CDR3 spans 16 residues. The ends lost 5 bases at V and 2 bases at J; junction bases unmatched: 5. Germline CDR1 SEHNR, CDR2 FQNEAQ (reference sequence).

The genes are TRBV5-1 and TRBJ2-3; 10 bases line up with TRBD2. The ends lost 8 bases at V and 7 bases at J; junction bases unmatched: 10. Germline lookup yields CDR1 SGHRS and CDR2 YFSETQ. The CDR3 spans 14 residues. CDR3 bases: TGCGCCAGGCCTAGCGGGAGCGAGCCGAATACGCAGTATTTT. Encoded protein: CARPSGSEPNTQYF.

The DNA of the CDR3 is TGTGCCAGCAGCTCTCAGGGGAACACTGAAGCTTTCTTT. It encodes CASSSQGNTEAFF. The chain recombines TRBV7-6 with TRBJ1-1; tentatively, D is TRBD1 (5 bases). The CDR3 has 13 residues. Germline lookup yields CDR1 SGHVS and CDR2 FNYEAQ. Trimming shortened V by 4 bases and J by 1 base, and 7 bases separated the two germline ends.

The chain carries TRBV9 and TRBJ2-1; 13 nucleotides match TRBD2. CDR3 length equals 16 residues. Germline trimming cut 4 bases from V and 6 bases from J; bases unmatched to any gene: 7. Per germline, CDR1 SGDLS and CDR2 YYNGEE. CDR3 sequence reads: CASSPRGLAGINEQFF. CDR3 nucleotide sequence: TGTGCCAGCAGCCCCCGGGGACTAGCGGGAATCAATGAGCAGTTCTTC.

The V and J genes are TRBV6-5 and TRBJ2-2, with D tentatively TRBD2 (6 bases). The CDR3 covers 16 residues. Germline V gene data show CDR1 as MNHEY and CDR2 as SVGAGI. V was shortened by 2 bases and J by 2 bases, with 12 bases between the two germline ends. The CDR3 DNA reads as TGTGCCAGCAGTTACCGGGGAGGATTTAACACCGGGGAGCTGTTTTTT. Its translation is CASSYRGGFNTGELFF.

CDR3 region: CASSLEQGSPNEKLFF. As DNA, the CDR3 is TGCGCCAGCAGCTTGGAGCAGGGCAGCCCCAATGAAAAACTGTTTTTT. This chain uses TRBV5-1 with TRBJ1-4; TRBD1 is a possible D gene (5 bases). V shed 0 bases and J shed 5 bases, with 14 bases lying between them. Germline V lookup: CDR1 SGHRS, CDR2 YFSETQ. CDR3 length: 16 amino acids.

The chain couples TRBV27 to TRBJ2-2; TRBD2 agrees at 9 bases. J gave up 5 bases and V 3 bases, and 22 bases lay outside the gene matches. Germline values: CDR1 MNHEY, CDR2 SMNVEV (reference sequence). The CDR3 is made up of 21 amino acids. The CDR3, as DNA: TGTGCCAGCAGTTTTTTGGTTTGGACTAGCGAAAACCAAGAGGAAACCGGGGAGCTGTTTTTT. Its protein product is CASSFLVWTSENQEETGELFF.